This section outlines one TCR beta chain sequence together with its context. Antigen: not known. TCRdb analysed the 5' RACE reads with MiXCR anew, one entry per CDR3 protein. The data show nearly 350,000 distinct CDR3 sequences, approximately 14% seen once. Germline assignment: CDR1 SQVTM and CDR2 ANQGSEA. The CDR3 contains 16 residues. Trimming pared 1 base from V and 6 bases from J, leaving 20 bases between. This entry belongs to a study of CD8 T cells in ankylosing spondylitis. General study points: Made up of 7 to 9 highly homologous variants, a TCR beta motif appeared characteristic of ankylosing spondylitis blood.

The sequencing input was blood, either unsorted or a sorted T cell fraction (not recorded which). The chain links TRBV29-1 to TRBJ2-3; D is perhaps TRBD1 or TRBD2 (6 bases each). The TCR sequence derives from a male donor with ankylosing spondylitis or in good health (not recorded which). The CDR3 bases are TGCAGCGTTGAAGCCCGGTTGTGGGGGGCTGACGATACGCAGTATTTT. Translated: CSVEARLWGADDTQYF.